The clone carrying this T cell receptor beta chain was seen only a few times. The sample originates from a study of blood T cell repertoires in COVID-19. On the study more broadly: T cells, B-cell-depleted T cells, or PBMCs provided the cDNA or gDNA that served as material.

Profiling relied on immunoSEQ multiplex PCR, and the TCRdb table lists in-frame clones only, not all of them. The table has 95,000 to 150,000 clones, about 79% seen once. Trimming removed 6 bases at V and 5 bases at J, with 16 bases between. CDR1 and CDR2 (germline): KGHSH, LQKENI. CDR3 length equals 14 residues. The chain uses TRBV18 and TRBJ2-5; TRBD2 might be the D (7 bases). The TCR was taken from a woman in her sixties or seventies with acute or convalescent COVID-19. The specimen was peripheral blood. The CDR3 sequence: CASSPKGGGETQYF. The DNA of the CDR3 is TGTGCCAGCTCCCCCAAGGGAGGGGGTGAGACCCAGTACTTC.